This section outlines one TCR beta chain sequence together with its context. No antigen is known for it. The data originate from a study of CD8 T cells in ankylosing spondylitis. Whole-study results and caveats: Reactive arthritis synovial fluid and blood previously showed some of these motif variants. Disease-linked clones were CD8+ and relatively rare in peripheral blood. Ankylosing spondylitis blood appeared to be characterized by a TCR beta motif of about eight highly homologous variants.

Scientists made TCR beta libraries using quantitative 5'-RACE with molecular barcodes. In TCRdb, the 5' RACE reads were re-called with MiXCR into one record per CDR3 protein. The table lists 25,000 or so distinct CDR3 sequences, over 6.5% of them singletons. Germline V gene sequence: CDR1 MDHEN, CDR2 SYDVKM. This CDR3 contains 15 residues. V dropped 2 bases and J dropped 3; count of bases not matched to a gene: 1. Sequenced: blood. This TCR derives from a male donor with ankylosing spondylitis or in good health (not recorded which). V usage is TRBV28 and J usage is TRBJ2-1, with TRBD2 matching over 10 bases. The DNA for the CDR3 is TGTGCCAGCAGTTTACCTAGCGGGAGCTACAATGAGCAGTTCTTC. Translation gives CASSLPSGSYNEQFF.